This T cell receptor beta chain was observed in a study of shared clonotypes between healthy human individuals. With regard to this clone: Its antigen remains unknown. The same CDR3 can be traced to other DNA sequences in this sample.

Study-level points and caveats: Only blood underwent sampling, and tissue repertoires likely differ. Rarefaction gave evidence that sorted-subset sequencing remained incomplete despite large depth.

This CDR3 region has 12 residues. CDR1 is MDHEN, CDR2 SYDVKM, per germline. Trimming removed 6 bases at V and 5 bases at J, with 10 bases between. Each PCR replicate from the sorted subsets contained 150 to 250 ng DNA, which is 30,000 or so T cell genomes. The table came from immunoSEQ multiplex PCR; TCRdb's copy has only in-frame clones and leaves some out. The sample has about 2.3 million clones; roughly 90% are singletons. The chain couples TRBV28 to TRBJ1-2; D is uncertain. Sequenced sample: naive CD4+ T cells from PBMCs. Subset reported: CD45RA+ positively selected. The sequence derives from a man aged 18 to 30 in good health. Some clones in this sample may be carry-over from other donors' samples. The CDR3 nucleotides read TGTGCCAGCAGCCTCCGGGAATATGGCTACACCTTC. It yields the protein CASSLREYGYTF.